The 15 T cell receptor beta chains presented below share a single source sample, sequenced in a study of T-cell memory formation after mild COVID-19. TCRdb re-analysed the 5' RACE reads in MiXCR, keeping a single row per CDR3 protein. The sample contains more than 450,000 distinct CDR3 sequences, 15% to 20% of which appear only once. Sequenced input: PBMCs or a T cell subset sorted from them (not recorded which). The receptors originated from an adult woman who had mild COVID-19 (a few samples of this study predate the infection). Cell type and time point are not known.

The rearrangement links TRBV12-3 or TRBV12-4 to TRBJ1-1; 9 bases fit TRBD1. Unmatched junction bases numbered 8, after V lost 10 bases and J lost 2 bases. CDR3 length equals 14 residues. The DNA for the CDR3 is TGTGCCACATCATCGGGACAGGGCAACACTGAAGCTTTCTTT. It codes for CATSSGQGNTEAFF.

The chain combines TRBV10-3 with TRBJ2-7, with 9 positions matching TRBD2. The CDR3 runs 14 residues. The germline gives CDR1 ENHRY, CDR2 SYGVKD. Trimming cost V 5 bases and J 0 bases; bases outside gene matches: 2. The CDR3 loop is CAISSGGSSYEQYF. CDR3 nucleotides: TGTGCCATCAGTAGCGGGGGGAGCTCCTACGAGCAGTACTTC.

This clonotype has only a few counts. The CDR3 sequence: CSVEQGAQNEQYF. The CDR3 DNA reads TGCAGCGTTGAACAGGGGGCGCAGAACGAGCAGTACTTC. This chain uses TRBV29-1 with TRBJ2-7; TRBD1 agrees at 8 bases. CDR1 and CDR2 from the germline V gene are SQVTM and ANQGSEA. J was trimmed by 5 bases and V by 2 bases; bases with no gene match: 5. CDR3 length: 13 amino acids.

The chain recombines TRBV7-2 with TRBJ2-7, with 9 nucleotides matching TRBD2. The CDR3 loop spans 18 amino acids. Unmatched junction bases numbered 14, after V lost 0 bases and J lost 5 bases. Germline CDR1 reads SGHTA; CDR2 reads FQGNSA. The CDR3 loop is CASSLALGFSGSVHEQYF. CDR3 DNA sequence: TGTGCCAGCAGCTTAGCGCTGGGTTTTAGCGGGAGCGTCCACGAGCAGTACTTC.

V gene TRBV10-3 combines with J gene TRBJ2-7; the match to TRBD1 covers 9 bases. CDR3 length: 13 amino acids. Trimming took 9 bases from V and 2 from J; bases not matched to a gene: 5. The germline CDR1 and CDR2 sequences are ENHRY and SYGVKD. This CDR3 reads CAILGQGTYEQYF. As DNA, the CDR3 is TGTGCCATACTGGGACAGGGCACCTACGAGCAGTACTTC.

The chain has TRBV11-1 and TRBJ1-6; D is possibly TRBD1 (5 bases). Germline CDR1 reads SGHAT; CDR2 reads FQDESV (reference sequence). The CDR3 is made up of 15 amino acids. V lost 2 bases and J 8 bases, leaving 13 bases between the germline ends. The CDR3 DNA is TGTGCCAGCAGCTTATGGGGGGACCTTCATTCACCCCTCCACTTT. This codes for CASSLWGDLHSPLHF. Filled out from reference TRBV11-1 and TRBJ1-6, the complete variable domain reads EAEVAQSPRYKITEKSQAVAFWCDPISGHATLYWYRQILGQGPELLVQFQDESVVDDSQLPKDRFSAERLKGVDSTLKIQPAELGDSAMYLCASSLWGDLHSPLHFGNGTRLTVT.

CDR3 sequence: CASSSQGVRAQYF. CDR3 bases: TGTGCCAGCAGCTCCCAGGGCGTGAGGGCGCAGTATTTT. V and J are TRBV7-3 and TRBJ2-3; D might be TRBD1 or TRBD2, each matching 5 bases. The CDR3 is made up of 13 amino acids. Germline V lookup: CDR1 SGHTA, CDR2 FQGTGA. Trimming removed 4 bases from V and 10 bases from J, with 15 bases in between.

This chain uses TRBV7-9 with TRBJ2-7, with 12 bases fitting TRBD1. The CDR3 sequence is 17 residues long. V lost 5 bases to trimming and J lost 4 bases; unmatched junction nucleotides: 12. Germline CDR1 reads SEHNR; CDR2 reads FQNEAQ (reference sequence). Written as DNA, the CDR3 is TGTGCCAGCAGCACCAACCTCGGGACAGGGGGCGATTACGAGCAGTACTTC. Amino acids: CASSTNLGTGGDYEQYF.

The CDR3: CATCTTPSDTQYF. In DNA, the CDR3 is TGTGCCACCTGTACCACGCCCTCAGATACGCAGTATTTT. V gene TRBV10-3 combines with J gene TRBJ2-3; D is ambiguous. Trimming pared 10 bases from V and 4 bases from J, leaving 15 bases between. The germline gives CDR1 ENHRY, CDR2 SYGVKD. The CDR3 consists of 13 residues.

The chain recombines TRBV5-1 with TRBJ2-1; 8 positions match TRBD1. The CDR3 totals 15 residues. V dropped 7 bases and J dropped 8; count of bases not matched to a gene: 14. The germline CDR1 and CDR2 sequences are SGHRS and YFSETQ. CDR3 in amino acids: CASDHGTGNGYEQFF. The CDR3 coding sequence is TGCGCCAGCGACCATGGGACAGGTAACGGGTATGAGCAGTTCTTC. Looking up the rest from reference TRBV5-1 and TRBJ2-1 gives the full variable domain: KAGVTQTPRYLIKTRGQQVTLSCSPISGHRSVSWYQQTPGQGLQFLFEYFSETQRNKGNFPGRFSGRQFSNSRSEMNVSTLELGDSALYLCASDHGTGNGYEQFFGPGTRLTVL.

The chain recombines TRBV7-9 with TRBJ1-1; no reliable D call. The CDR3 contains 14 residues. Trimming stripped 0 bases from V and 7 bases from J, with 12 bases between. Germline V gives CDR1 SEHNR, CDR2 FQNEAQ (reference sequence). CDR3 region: CASSLAGGGFEAFF. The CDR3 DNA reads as TGTGCCAGCAGCTTAGCTGGAGGAGGGTTTGAAGCTTTCTTT.

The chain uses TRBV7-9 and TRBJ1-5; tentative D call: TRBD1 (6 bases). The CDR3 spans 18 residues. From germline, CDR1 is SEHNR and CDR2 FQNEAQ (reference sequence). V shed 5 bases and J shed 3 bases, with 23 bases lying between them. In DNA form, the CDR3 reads TGTGCCAGCAGCCAACCGCCCCGGACAGCAGGGAACAATCAGCCCCAGCATTTT. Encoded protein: CASSQPPRTAGNNQPQHF. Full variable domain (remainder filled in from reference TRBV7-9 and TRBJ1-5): DTGVSQNPRHKITKRGQNVTFRCDPISEHNRLYWYRQTLGQGPEFLTYFQNEAQLEKSRLLSDRFSAERPKGSFSTLEIQRTEQGDSAMYLCASSQPPRTAGNNQPQHFGDGTRLSIL.

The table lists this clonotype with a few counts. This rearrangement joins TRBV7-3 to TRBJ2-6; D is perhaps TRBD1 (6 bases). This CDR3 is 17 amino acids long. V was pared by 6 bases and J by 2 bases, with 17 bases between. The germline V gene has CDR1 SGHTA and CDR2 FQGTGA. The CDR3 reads CASSDQPGVAGANVLTF. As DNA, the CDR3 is TGTGCCAGCAGTGACCAGCCAGGGGTAGCTGGGGCCAACGTCCTGACTTTC.

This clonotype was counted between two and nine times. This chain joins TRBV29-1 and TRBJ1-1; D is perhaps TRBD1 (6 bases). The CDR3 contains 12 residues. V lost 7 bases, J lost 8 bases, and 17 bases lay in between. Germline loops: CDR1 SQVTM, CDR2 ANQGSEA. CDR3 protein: CSGRTGNNEAFF. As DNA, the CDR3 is TGCAGCGGACGTACAGGGAATAACGAAGCTTTCTTT.

CDR3 residues: CASAIPSTGALNTGELFF. The DNA of the CDR3 is TGTGCCAGCGCCATCCCTTCGACAGGGGCCCTGAACACCGGGGAGCTGTTTTTT. The chain is built from TRBV6-2 or TRBV6-3 and TRBJ2-2, with TRBD1 matching 8 bases. J was trimmed by 1 base and V by 8 bases; bases with no gene match: 15. Germline V lookup: CDR1 MNHEY, CDR2 SVGEGT. This CDR3 region has 18 residues.